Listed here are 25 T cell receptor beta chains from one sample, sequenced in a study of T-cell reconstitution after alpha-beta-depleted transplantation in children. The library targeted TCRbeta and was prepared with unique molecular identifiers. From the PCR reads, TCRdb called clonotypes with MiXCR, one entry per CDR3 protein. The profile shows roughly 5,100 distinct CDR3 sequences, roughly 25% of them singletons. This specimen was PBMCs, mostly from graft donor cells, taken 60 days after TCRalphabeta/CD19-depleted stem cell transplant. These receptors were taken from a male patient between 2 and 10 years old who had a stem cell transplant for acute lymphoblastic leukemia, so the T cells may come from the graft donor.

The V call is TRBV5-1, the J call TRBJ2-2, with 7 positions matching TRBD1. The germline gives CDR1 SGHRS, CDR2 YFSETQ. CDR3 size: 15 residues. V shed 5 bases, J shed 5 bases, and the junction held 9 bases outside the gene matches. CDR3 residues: CASSDRTGETGELFF. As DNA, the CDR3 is TGCGCCAGCAGTGACCGGACAGGCGAGACCGGGGAGCTGTTTTTT.

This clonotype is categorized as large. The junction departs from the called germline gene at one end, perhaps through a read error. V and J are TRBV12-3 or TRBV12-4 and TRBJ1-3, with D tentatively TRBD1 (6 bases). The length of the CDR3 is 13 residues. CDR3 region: CASSRTAPGVVSF. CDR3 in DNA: TGTGCCAGCAGTCGGACAGCCCCAGGAGTTGTGAGTTTT.

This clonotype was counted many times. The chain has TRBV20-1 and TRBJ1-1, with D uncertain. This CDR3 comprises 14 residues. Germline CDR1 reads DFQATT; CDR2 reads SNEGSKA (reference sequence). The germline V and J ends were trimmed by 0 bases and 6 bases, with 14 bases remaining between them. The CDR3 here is CSARDRLRWPEAFF. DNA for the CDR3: TGCAGTGCTAGAGATAGGTTGAGGTGGCCTGAAGCTTTCTTT.

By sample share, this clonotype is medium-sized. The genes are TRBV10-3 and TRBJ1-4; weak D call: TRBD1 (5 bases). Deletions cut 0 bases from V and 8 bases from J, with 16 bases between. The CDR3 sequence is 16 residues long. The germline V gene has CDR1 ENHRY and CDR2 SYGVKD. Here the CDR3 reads CAISESIGSGKEKLFF. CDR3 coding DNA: TGTGCCATCAGTGAGTCGATTGGGTCAGGGAAGGAAAAACTGTTTTTT.

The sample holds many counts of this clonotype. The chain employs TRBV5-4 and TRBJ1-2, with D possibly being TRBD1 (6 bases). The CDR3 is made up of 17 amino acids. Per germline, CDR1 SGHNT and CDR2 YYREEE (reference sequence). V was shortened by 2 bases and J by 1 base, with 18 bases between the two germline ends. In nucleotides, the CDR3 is TGTGCCAGCAGCTTTTCGCAGGGGCGAGATGTTAACTATGGCTACACCTTC. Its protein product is CASSFSQGRDVNYGYTF.

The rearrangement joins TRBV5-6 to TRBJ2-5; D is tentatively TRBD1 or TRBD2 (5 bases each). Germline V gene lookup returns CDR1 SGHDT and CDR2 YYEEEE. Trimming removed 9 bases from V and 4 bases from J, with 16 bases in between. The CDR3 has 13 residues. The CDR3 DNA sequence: TGTGCCATGAGCTCGGGGCGGTTAGAGACCCAGTACTTC. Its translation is CAMSSGRLETQYF.

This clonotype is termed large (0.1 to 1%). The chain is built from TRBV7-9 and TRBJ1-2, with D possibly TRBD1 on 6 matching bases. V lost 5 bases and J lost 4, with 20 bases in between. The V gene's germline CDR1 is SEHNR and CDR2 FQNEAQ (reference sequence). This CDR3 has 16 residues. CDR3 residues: CASSATHRESTYGYTF. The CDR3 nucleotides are TGTGCCAGCAGCGCCACCCACAGGGAATCTACCTATGGCTACACCTTC. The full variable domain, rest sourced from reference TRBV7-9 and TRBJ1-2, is DTGVSQNPRHKITKRGQNVTFRCDPISEHNRLYWYRQTLGQGPEFLTYFQNEAQLEKSRLLSDRFSAERPKGSFSTLEIQRTEQGDSAMYLCASSATHRESTYGYTFGSGTRLTVV.

The CDR3 region has the DNA TGTGCCAGCAGCCCTTCTCGAGTGACTGAGCAGTTCTTC. Its translation: CASSPSRVTEQFF. The V gene is TRBV12-3 or TRBV12-4, the J gene TRBJ2-1; D not certain. Trimming took off 6 bases at V and 9 bases at J, with 15 bases between the two ends. The CDR3 runs 13 residues.

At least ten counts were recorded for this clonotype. The CDR3 sequence is CASSLASIRGPGEQYF. The CDR3, as DNA: TGTGCCAGCAGCTTAGCATCGATCAGGGGCCCGGGCGAGCAGTACTTC. The J gene is TRBJ2-7, the V gene TRBV7-9; weak D call: TRBD1 (6 bases). Germline V gene lookup returns CDR1 SEHNR and CDR2 FQNEAQ (reference sequence). CDR3 length: 16 residues. V lost 0 bases to trimming and J lost 6 bases, with 18 bases between them.

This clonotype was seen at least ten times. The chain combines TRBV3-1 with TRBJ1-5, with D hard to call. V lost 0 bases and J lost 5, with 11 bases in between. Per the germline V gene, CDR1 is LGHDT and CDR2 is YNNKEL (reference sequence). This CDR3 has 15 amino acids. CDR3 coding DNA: TGTGCCAGCAGCCAAGATTCGGGGTGGTATCAGCCCCAGCATTTT. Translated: CASSQDSGWYQPQHF.

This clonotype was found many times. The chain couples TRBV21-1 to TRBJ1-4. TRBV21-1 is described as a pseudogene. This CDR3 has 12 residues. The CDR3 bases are TGTGCCAGCACCCAGATGAACGAAAAACTGTTTTTT. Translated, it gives CASTQMNEKLFF.

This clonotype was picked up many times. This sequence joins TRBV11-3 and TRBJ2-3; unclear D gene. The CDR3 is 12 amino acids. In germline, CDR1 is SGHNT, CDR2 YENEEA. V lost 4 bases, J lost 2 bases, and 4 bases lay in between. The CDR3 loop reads CASSSLTDTQYF. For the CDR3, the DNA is TGTGCCAGCAGCTCCCTCACAGATACGCAGTATTTT.

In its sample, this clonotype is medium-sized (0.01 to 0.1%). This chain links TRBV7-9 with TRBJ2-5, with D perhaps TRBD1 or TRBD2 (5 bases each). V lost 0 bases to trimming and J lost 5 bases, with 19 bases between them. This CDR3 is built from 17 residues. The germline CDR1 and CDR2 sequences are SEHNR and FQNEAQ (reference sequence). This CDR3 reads CASSLAVGTAVLETQYF. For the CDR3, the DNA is TGTGCCAGCAGCTTAGCTGTGGGGACGGCGGTTCTCGAGACCCAGTACTTC. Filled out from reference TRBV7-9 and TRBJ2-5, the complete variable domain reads DTGVSQNPRHKITKRGQNVTFRCDPISEHNRLYWYRQTLGQGPEFLTYFQNEAQLEKSRLLSDRFSAERPKGSFSTLEIQRTEQGDSAMYLCASSLAVGTAVLETQYFGPGTRLLVL.

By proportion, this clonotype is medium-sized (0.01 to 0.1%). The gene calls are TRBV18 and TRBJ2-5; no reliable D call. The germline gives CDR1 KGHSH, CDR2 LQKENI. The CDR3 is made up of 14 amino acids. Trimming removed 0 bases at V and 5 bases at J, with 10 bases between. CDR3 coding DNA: TGTGCCAGCTCACCACCCCCAGCGCAGGAGACCCAGTACTTC. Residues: CASSPPPAQETQYF.

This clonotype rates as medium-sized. CDR3 residues: CASTMDRESQPQHF. Here the CDR3 DNA reads TGTGCCAGCACCATGGACAGGGAAAGTCAGCCCCAGCATTTT. The chain joins TRBV6-5 to TRBJ1-5; TRBD1 agrees at 8 bases. Germline CDR1 and CDR2: MNHEY and SVGAGI. This CDR3 comprises 14 residues. With 7 bases clipped from V and 6 bases from J, the junction kept 8 bases outside the gene matches.

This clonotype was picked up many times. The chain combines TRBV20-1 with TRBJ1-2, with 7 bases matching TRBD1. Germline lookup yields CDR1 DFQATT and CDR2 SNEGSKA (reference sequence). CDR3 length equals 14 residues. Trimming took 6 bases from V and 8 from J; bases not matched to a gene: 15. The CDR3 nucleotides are TGCAGTGCCCACTCGGACAGGACATCTCAAGGCTACACCTTC. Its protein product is CSAHSDRTSQGYTF.

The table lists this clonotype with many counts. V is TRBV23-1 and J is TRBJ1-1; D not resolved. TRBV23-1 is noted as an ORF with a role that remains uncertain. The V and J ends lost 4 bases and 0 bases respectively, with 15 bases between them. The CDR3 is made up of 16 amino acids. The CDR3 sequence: CASSPPEIGMNTEAFF. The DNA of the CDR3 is TGCGCCAGCAGTCCCCCCGAGATCGGGATGAACACTGAAGCTTTCTTT.

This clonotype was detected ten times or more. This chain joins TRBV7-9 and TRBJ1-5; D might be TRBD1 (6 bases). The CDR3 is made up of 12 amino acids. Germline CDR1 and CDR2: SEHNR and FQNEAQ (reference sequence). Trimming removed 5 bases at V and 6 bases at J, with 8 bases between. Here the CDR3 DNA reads TGTGCCAGCAGCCAGACAGGTCAGCCCCAGCATTTT. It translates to CASSQTGQPQHF. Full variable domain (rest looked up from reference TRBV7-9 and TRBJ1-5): DTGVSQNPRHKITKRGQNVTFRCDPISEHNRLYWYRQTLGQGPEFLTYFQNEAQLEKSRLLSDRFSAERPKGSFSTLEIQRTEQGDSAMYLCASSQTGQPQHFGDGTRLSIL.

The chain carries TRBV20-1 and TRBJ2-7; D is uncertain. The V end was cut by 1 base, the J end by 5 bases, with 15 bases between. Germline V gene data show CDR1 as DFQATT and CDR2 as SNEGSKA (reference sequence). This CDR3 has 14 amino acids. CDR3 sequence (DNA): TGCAGTGCTAGAGGTGGGTTGGCCATCCACGAGCAGTACTTC. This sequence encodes CSARGGLAIHEQYF.

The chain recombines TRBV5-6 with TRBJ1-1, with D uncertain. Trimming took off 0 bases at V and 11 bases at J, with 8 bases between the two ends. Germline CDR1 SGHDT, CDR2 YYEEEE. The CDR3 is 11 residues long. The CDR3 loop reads CASSLGPAAFF. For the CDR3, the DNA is TGTGCCAGCAGCTTGGGCCCTGCCGCTTTCTTT. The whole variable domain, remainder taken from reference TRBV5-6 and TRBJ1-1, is DAGVTQSPTHLIKTRGQQVTLRCSPKSGHDTVSWYQQALGQGPQFIFQYYEEEERQRGNFPDRFSGHQFPNYSSELNVNALLLGDSALYLCASSLGPAAFFGQGTRLTVV.

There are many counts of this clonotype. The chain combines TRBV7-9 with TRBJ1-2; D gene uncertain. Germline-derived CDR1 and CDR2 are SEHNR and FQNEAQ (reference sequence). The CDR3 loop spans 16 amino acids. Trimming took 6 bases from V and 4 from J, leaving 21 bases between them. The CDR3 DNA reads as TGTGCCAGCAGAGAGAGTTTAGGACCGATCTTCTATGGCTACACCTTC. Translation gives CASRESLGPIFYGYTF.

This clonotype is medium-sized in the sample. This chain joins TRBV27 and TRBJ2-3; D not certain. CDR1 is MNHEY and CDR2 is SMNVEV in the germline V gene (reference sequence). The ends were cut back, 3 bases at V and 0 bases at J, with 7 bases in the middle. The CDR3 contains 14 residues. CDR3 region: CASSFHSSTDTQYF. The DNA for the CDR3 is TGTGCCAGCAGTTTCCACTCTAGCACAGATACGCAGTATTTT.

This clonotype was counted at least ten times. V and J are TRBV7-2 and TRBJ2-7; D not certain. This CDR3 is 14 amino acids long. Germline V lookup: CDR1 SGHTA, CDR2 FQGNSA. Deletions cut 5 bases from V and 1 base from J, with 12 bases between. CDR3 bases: TGTGCCAGCAGCGTAGATTCCTTGTCCTACGAGCAGTACTTC. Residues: CASSVDSLSYEQYF.

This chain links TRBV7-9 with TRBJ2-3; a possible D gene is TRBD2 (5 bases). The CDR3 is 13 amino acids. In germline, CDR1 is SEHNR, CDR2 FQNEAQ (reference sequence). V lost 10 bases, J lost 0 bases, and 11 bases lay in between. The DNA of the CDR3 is TGTGCCACGGGGTGGGCTAGCACAGATACGCAGTATTTT. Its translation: CATGWASTDTQYF. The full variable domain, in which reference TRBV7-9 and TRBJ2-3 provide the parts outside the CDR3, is DTGVSQNPRHKITKRGQNVTFRCDPISEHNRLYWYRQTLGQGPEFLTYFQNEAQLEKSRLLSDRFSAERPKGSFSTLEIQRTEQGDSAMYLCATGWASTDTQYFGPGTRLTVL.

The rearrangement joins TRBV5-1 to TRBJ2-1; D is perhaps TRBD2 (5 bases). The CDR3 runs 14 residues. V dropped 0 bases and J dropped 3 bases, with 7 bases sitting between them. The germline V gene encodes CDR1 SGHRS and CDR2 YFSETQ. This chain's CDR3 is CASSLDRDYNEQFF. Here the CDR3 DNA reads TGCGCCAGCAGCTTGGATCGGGACTACAATGAGCAGTTCTTC.